This T cell receptor beta chain originates from a study of T cells in Graves' hyperthyroidism and ophthalmopathy. Exclusion criteria comprised uncontrolled infection, other autoimmune disease, pregnancy or lactation. Fresh peripheral blood, about 9.9 ml, yielded the PBMCs. The CDR3 is 15 residues long. Between the trimmed V and J ends, which lost 4 bases and 1 base, there was a span of 14 bases. Germline V gene lookup returns CDR1 SGHDT and CDR2 YYEEEE. Amplification of TCR beta CDR3 regions used RNA as the template. When the TCR CDR3 underwent first-round RT-PCR, the HTBI primer set was used. TCRdb used MiXCR to reprocess the multiplex PCR reads, holding one entry per CDR3 protein. The sample lists approximately 870,000 distinct CDR3 sequences; over 35% were seen once.

The chain couples TRBV5-6 to TRBJ2-5; D may be TRBD1 (5 bases). Sequenced input: blood. This TCR came from a man between 18 and 35 years old with Graves' hyperthyroidism. In nucleotides, the CDR3 is TGTGCCAGCAGCCGGACGACAGAAATCCAAGAGACCCAGTACTTC. Amino acid sequence: CASSRTTEIQETQYF. Based on the CDR3 plus reference TRBV5-6 and TRBJ2-5, the full variable domain is DAGVTQSPTHLIKTRGQQVTLRCSPKSGHDTVSWYQQALGQGPQFIFQYYEEEERQRGNFPDRFSGHQFPNYSSELNVNALLLGDSALYLCASSRTTEIQETQYFGPGTRLLVL.